The source of this T cell receptor beta chain is a study of Tregs in tolerant kidney transplant recipients. On the study more broadly: Related graft donors supplied nonmyeloablative bone marrow transplants, and mixed chimerism was transient.

Repertoires were generated with immunoSEQ multiplex PCR, while TCRdb's copy carries only in-frame clones and drops some. The table includes about 78,000 clones, about 91% detected once. Trimming took off 5 bases at V and 9 bases at J, with 7 bases between the two ends. Germline V gene data show CDR1 as LGHNA and CDR2 as YNFKEQ. The CDR3 totals 11 residues. CD4+CD25+CD127- Tregs, CD4+CD25- non-Tregs, CD4 and CD8 cells were sorted. The receptor was derived from a human donor who received a combined kidney and bone marrow transplant. The J gene is TRBJ2-2, the V gene TRBV4-2; D not resolved. The sequenced sample was Tregs from blood, obtained before the transplant. CDR3 DNA sequence: TGTGCCAGCAGCGGTGGCCGGGAGCTGTTTTTT. It specifies CASSGGRELFF.